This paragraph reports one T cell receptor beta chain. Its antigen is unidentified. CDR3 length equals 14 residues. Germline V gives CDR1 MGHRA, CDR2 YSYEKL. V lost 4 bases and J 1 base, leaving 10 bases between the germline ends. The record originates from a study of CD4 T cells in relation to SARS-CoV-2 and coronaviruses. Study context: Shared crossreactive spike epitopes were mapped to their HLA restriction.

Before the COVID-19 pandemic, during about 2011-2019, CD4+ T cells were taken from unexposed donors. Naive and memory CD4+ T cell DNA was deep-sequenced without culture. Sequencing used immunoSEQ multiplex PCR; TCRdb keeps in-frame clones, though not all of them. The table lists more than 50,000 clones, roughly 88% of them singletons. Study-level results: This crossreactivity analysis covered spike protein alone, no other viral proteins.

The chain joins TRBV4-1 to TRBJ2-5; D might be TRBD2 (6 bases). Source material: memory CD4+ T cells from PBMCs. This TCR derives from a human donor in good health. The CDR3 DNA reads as TGCGCCAGCAGCCCCGGGGGAGCCCAAGAGACCCAGTACTTC. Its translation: CASSPGGAQETQYF.